This entry concerns a single T cell receptor (beta chain). These data belong to a study of cytomegalovirus exposure and HLA in healthy donors. The germline V gene has CDR1 SGHRS and CDR2 YFSETQ. The germline V and J ends were trimmed by 3 bases and 3 bases, with 9 bases remaining between them. CDR3 length equals 13 residues. 13 Jbeta primers and 60 Vbeta primers were used for the PCR. Clones were read by immunoSEQ multiplex PCR, and TCRdb kept only the in-frame ones, dropping some. The table lists around 180,000 clones, about four fifths of them singletons. Sequencing used PBMCs. The receptor's source is a boy aged 5-17 years in good health and CMV-seronegative. J is TRBJ1-1 and V is TRBV5-1; unclear D gene. CDR3 in amino acids: CASSSLSDTEAFF. CDR3 in DNA: TGCGCCAGCAGCTCCCTATCGGACACTGAAGCTTTCTTT.